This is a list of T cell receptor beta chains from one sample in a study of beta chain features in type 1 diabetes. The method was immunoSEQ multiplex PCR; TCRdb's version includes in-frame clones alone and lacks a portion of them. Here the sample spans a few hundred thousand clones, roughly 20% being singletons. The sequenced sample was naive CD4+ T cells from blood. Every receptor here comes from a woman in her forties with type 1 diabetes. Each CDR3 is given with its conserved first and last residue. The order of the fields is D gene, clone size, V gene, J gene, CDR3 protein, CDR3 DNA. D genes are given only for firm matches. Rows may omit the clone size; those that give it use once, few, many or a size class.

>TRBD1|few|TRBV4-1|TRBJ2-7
CASSLEPRTGIYEQYF
TGCGCCAGCAGCCTAGAACCCCGGACAGGGATATACGAGCAGTACTTC
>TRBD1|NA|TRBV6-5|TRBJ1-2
CASSGGQGAGYTF
TGTGCCAGCAGTGGGGGACAGGGGGCCGGCTACACCTTC
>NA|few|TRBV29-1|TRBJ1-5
CSVEDSALYSNQPQHF
TGCAGCGTTGAAGACAGCGCCCTTTATAGCAATCAGCCCCAGCATTTT
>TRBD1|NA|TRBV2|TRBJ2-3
CASSETGTGRGDTQYF
TGTGCCAGCAGTGAAACTGGGACAGGGAGGGGAGATACGCAGTATTTT
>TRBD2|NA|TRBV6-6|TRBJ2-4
CASTPSGGNIQYF
TGTGCCAGCACGCCCAGCGGGGGAAACATTCAGTACTTC
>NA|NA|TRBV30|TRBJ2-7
CAWRPGLEQYF
TGTGCCTGGAGACCCGGACTAGAGCAGTACTTC
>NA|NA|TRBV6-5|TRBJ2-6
CASSYQAASGANVLTF
TGTGCCAGCAGTTATCAGGCAGCCTCTGGGGCCAACGTCCTGACTTTC
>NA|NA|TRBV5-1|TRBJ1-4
CASSYGQPTTNEKLFF
TGCGCCAGCAGTTACGGACAGCCGACAACTAATGAAAAACTGTTTTTT
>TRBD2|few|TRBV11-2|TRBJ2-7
CASSGTSGVSYEQYF
TGTGCCAGCTCGGGGACTAGCGGAGTTTCCTACGAGCAGTACTTC
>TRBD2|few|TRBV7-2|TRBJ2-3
CASSSSGAFTDTQYF
TGTGCCAGCAGCTCTAGCGGGGCTTTCACAGATACGCAGTATTTT
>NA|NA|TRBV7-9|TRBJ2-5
CASSSFSQETQYF
TGTGCCAGCAGCTCCTTCAGTCAAGAGACCCAGTACTTC
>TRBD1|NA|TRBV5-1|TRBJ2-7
CASSLTGTASYEQYF
TGCGCCAGCAGCTTGACCGGGACAGCCTCCTACGAGCAGTACTTC
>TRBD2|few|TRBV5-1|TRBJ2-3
CASSFNPDGGTQYF
TGCGCCAGCAGCTTTAATCCTGACGGGGGGACGCAGTATTTT
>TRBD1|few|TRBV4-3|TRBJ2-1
CASSQGWGQVIYNEQFF
TGCGCCAGCAGCCAAGGATGGGGACAGGTAATCTACAATGAGCAGTTCTTC
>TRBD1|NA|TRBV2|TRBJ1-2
CASSGGRGDYGYTF
TGTGCCAGCAGTGGCGGCAGGGGGGACTATGGCTACACCTTC
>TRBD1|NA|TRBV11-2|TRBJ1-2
CASSIRTGGDYGYTF
TGTGCCAGCAGCATCAGGACAGGTGGCGACTATGGCTACACCTTC
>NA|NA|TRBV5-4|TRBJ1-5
CASSLNGNQPQHF
TGTGCCAGCAGCCTTAATGGCAATCAGCCCCAGCATTTT
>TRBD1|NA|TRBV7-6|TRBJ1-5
CASSLVGGQTDQPQHF
TGTGCCAGCAGCTTAGTCGGGGGACAGACGGATCAGCCCCAGCATTTT